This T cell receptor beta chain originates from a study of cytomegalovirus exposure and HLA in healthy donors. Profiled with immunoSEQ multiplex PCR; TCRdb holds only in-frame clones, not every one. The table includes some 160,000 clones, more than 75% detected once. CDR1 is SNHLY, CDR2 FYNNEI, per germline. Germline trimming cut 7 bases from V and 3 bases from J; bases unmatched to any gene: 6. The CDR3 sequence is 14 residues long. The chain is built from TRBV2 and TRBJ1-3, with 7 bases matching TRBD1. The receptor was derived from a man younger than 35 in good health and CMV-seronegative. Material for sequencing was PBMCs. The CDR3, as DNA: TGTGCCAGCAAAGATCGGACAGGTGGAAACACCATATATTTT. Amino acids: CASKDRTGGNTIYF.